This is a list of T cell receptor beta chains from one sample in a study of cytomegalovirus exposure and HLA in healthy donors. TCRdb keeps only in-frame clones here, not all; method: immunoSEQ multiplex PCR. The data show some 190,000 clones, around 80% seen once. The sequenced sample consisted of PBMCs. These receptors were taken from a girl between 5 and 17 years old in good health and CMV-seropositive. Each CDR3 is given with its conserved first and last residue. D genes are given only for firm matches. For some rows the clone size is stated as once, few or many, or as a class when expanded; others skip it.

D | J | size | V | CDR3 | DNA
- | TRBJ2-3 | once | TRBV7-9 | CASSFGRQVSKDTQYF | TGTGCCAGCAGCTTCGGTCGACAGGTTTCTAAAGATACGCAGTATTTT
TRBD2 | TRBJ2-5 | - | TRBV4-2 | CASSQGASGGLQETQYF | TGTGCCAGCAGCCAGGGGGCTAGCGGGGGGCTTCAAGAGACCCAGTACTTC
- | TRBJ1-5 | - | TRBV5-1 | CASSLDGGDQPQHF | TGCGCCAGCAGCTTGGATGGGGGCGATCAGCCCCAGCATTTT
TRBD1 | TRBJ2-2 | - | TRBV4-2 | CASSQGGVVVTGFFSDTGELFF | TGTGCCAGCAGCCAAGGGGGAGTAGTCGTGACAGGGTTTTTTTCGGACACCGGGGAGCTGTTTTTT
TRBD2 | TRBJ2-1 | once | TRBV2 | CASRGSGRGNEQFF | TGTGCCAGCAGGGGTAGCGGGAGAGGAAATGAGCAGTTCTTC
- | TRBJ2-3 | - | TRBV27 | CASIYRAQSTDTQYF | TGTGCCAGCATTTACAGGGCCCAAAGTACAGATACGCAGTATTTT
- | TRBJ2-3 | - | TRBV19 | CASSIRSKLGQTDTQYF | TGTGCCAGTAGTATACGGTCGAAACTAGGCCAAACAGATACGCAGTATTTT
TRBD1 | TRBJ2-7 | few | TRBV27 | CASSLNRGQGEQYF | TGTGCCAGCAGTCTTAACAGGGGGCAGGGAGAGCAGTACTTC
- | TRBJ2-6 | - | TRBV12-5 | CASGLRVQVSGANVLTF | TGTGCTAGTGGTTTGCGCGTACAGGTTTCTGGGGCCAACGTCCTGACTTTC
- | TRBJ1-1 | - | TRBV4-1 | CASSLSPGQPYTEAFF | TGCGCCAGCAGCCTTTCGCCGGGACAACCTTACACTGAAGCTTTCTTT
- | TRBJ1-2 | - | TRBV6-5 | CASSYSFSAGFGYTF | TGTGCCAGCAGTTACTCATTTTCGGCAGGATTTGGCTACACCTTC
- | TRBJ2-7 | once | TRBV7-2 | CASSERQGREQYF | TGTGCCAGCAGCGAACGCCAGGGGCGCGAGCAGTACTTC
TRBD2 | TRBJ2-5 | - | TRBV7-6 | CASSLRVAGGSGETQYF | TGTGCCAGCAGCTTACGGGTGGCGGGAGGAAGTGGGGAGACCCAGTACTTC
TRBD1 | TRBJ2-7 | - | TRBV5-8 | CASSLEGQGFYEQYF | TGTGCCAGCAGCTTGGAAGGACAGGGTTTTTACGAGCAGTACTTC
- | TRBJ2-1 | - | TRBV5-1 | CASSHAGGEQFF | TGCGCCAGCAGCCATGCCGGGGGTGAGCAGTTCTTC
TRBD2 | TRBJ2-2 | few | TRBV27 | CASSFGSGSAGELFF | TGTGCCAGCAGTTTCGGTAGCGGGAGCGCAGGGGAGCTGTTTTTT
- | TRBJ2-1 | - | TRBV7-3 | CASSPQGSPYNEQFF | TGTGCCAGCAGCCCACAGGGTTCCCCTTACAATGAGCAGTTCTTC
- | TRBJ2-2 | - | TRBV29-1 | CSVAGIGNTGELFF | TGCAGCGTTGCGGGGATTGGGAACACCGGGGAGCTGTTTTTT
TRBD2 | TRBJ2-2 | - | TRBV5-4 | CASSFVRTSGGGELFF | TGTGCCAGCAGCTTCGTTAGGACTAGCGGGGGCGGGGAGCTGTTTTTT
- | TRBJ2-5 | - | TRBV7-9 | CASSGRQEQETQYF | TGTGCCAGCAGCGGGCGACAAGAACAAGAGACCCAGTACTTC
- | TRBJ1-1 | - | TRBV4-1 | CASTPYLDRTNTEAFF | TGCGCCAGCACACCTTATCTTGACAGAACGAACACTGAAGCTTTCTTT
TRBD1 | TRBJ1-1 | - | TRBV2 | CASSDGTAEAFF | TGTGCCAGCAGTGATGGGACAGCCGAAGCTTTCTTT
TRBD2 | TRBJ2-5 | few | TRBV7-6 | CASSLVGLAGETQYF | TGTGCCAGCAGCTTAGTTGGACTAGCGGGGGAGACCCAGTACTTC
- | TRBJ1-1 | once | TRBV7-8 | CASSLGPPGRETEAFF | TGTGCCAGCAGCTTAGGCCCTCCAGGCAGGGAAACTGAAGCTTTCTTT
- | TRBJ1-2 | - | TRBV6-5 | CASSSSNQGASGYTF | TGTGCCAGCAGTTCTAGTAATCAAGGGGCCAGTGGCTACACCTTC
- | TRBJ1-5 | - | TRBV21-1 | CASSNGWQGDYPLNQPQHF | TGTGCCAGCAGCAATGGTTGGCAGGGGGATTATCCGCTTAATCAGCCCCAGCATTTT
TRBD1 | TRBJ1-2 | - | TRBV11-2 | CASSSQGDYGYTF | TGTGCCAGCAGCTCCCAGGGGGACTATGGCTACACCTTC
- | TRBJ2-1 | few | TRBV2 | CASSEMAGVTYNEQFF | TGTGCCAGCAGTGAAATGGCAGGGGTCACTTACAATGAGCAGTTCTTC
- | TRBJ1-1 | - | TRBV30 | CAWSPGGTEAFF | TGTGCCTGGAGTCCGGGAGGAACTGAAGCTTTCTTT
- | TRBJ2-1 | - | TRBV7-3 | CASSLGTFVGPNNEQFF | TGTGCCAGCAGCTTGGGGACTTTTGTCGGCCCGAACAATGAGCAGTTCTTC
TRBD1 | TRBJ1-2 | - | TRBV6-5 | CASRARGSLDYGYTF | TGTGCCAGTAGGGCCAGGGGGTCCCTCGACTATGGCTACACCTTC
- | TRBJ2-5 | - | TRBV5-6 | CASSLTSRYQYF | TGTGCCAGCAGCTTGACTAGCCGGTACCAGTACTTC
- | TRBJ1-5 | once | TRBV10-3 | CAISETQAQPQHF | TGTGCCATCAGTGAGACACAGGCTCAGCCCCAGCATTTT
- | TRBJ2-1 | - | TRBV19 | CASSRWEEHGQFF | TGTGCCAGTAGTAGGTGGGAGGAGCATGGGCAGTTCTTC
- | TRBJ2-6 | - | TRBV6-4 | CASAGSSGANVLTF | TGTGCCAGCGCCGGGAGCTCTGGGGCCAACGTCCTGACTTTC
- | TRBJ2-1 | - | TRBV29-1 | CSVAGRGNEQFF | TGCAGCGTGGCAGGCAGGGGTAATGAGCAGTTCTTC
- | TRBJ2-1 | - | TRBV12-5 | CASGLYGQIRHNEQFF | TGTGCTAGTGGTTTGTATGGGCAGATTCGGCACAATGAGCAGTTCTTC
TRBD1 | TRBJ1-5 | - | TRBV10-2 | CASSMTGASDSNQPQHF | TGCGCCAGCAGTATGACAGGGGCCAGCGATAGCAATCAGCCCCAGCATTTT
TRBD2 | TRBJ2-5 | - | TRBV10-3 | CAIASGTQETQYF | TGTGCCATCGCTAGCGGGACTCAAGAGACCCAGTACTTC
TRBD1 | TRBJ1-2 | once | TRBV4-2 | CASSQTGAVSYGYTF | TGTGCCAGCAGCCAAACAGGGGCGGTATCCTATGGCTACACCTTC
TRBD2 | TRBJ2-7 | once | TRBV29-1 | CSVGVAGAHEQYF | TGCAGCGTTGGGGTAGCGGGAGCCCACGAGCAGTACTTC
TRBD2 | TRBJ2-3 | - | TRBV7-9 | CASSLSGGLAGEATDTQYF | TGTGCCAGCAGCTTATCTGGGGGACTAGCGGGAGAAGCGACAGATACGCAGTATTTT
TRBD1 | TRBJ2-1 | - | TRBV7-6 | CASSSRYRGFYNEQFF | TGTGCCAGCAGCTCTCGATACAGGGGCTTCTACAATGAGCAGTTCTTC
TRBD2 | TRBJ2-5 | - | TRBV10-1 | CASSPRLAGGQETQYF | TGCGCCAGCAGTCCCCGACTAGCGGGAGGGCAAGAGACCCAGTACTTC
- | TRBJ2-4 | - | TRBV7-3 | CASSLRSPPSIQYF | TGTGCCAGCAGCTTAAGGTCTCCCCCGAGCATTCAGTACTTC
- | TRBJ1-2 | - | TRBV7-2 | CASTIPEAVLTVGYTF | TGTGCCAGCACCATCCCTGAGGCAGTCTTAACCGTGGGCTACACCTTC
- | TRBJ1-1 | once | TRBV7-9 | CASSLGQLNTEAFF | TGTGCCAGCAGCCTTGGACAGCTGAACACTGAAGCTTTCTTT
TRBD1 | TRBJ2-2 | - | TRBV7-2 | CASSFGGQGVTGELFF | TGTGCCAGCAGCTTTGGGGGACAGGGGGTCACCGGGGAGCTGTTTTTT
TRBD1 | TRBJ1-1 | - | TRBV5-4 | CASSLPGQVGTEAFF | TGTGCCAGCAGCTTGCCGGGACAGGTGGGGACTGAAGCTTTCTTT
- | TRBJ2-2 | - | TRBV5-1 | CASLGHPNTGELFF | TGCGCCAGCTTGGGACACCCTAACACCGGGGAGCTGTTTTTT
TRBD2 | TRBJ2-1 | - | TRBV25-1 | CASSEGRVPYNEQFF | TGTGCCAGCAGTGAGGGGAGGGTACCGTACAATGAGCAGTTCTTC
- | TRBJ1-1 | - | TRBV19 | CASSIREMNTEAFF | TGTGCCAGTAGTATCCGGGAAATGAACACTGAAGCTTTCTTT